This T cell receptor beta chain was sequenced in a study of blood T cell repertoires in COVID-19. Study at large: The United States, Italy and Spain supplied acute and convalescent COVID-19 samples.

As handled by the study authors: Counts of nucleated cells, estimated from reference gene primer amplification, were obtained. TCRdb keeps only in-frame clones here, not all; method: immunoSEQ multiplex PCR. V, J and clone size were drawn from that table, and D and trimming were deduced from the DNA. Of over 150,000 clones in the sample, roughly 86% were seen once. The CDR3 has 13 residues. Germline loops: CDR1 MNHEY, CDR2 SVGAGI. Trimming took off 11 bases at V and 7 bases at J, with 18 bases between the two ends. The sample consisted of peripheral blood. V is TRBV6-5 and J is TRBJ1-3; D possibly corresponds to TRBD1 (5 bases). This sequence was found in an older woman who had recovered from COVID-19. The CDR3 coding sequence is TGTGCCGCCACCCCGGGACTCGGGAACACCATATATTTT. This sequence encodes CAATPGLGNTIYF.